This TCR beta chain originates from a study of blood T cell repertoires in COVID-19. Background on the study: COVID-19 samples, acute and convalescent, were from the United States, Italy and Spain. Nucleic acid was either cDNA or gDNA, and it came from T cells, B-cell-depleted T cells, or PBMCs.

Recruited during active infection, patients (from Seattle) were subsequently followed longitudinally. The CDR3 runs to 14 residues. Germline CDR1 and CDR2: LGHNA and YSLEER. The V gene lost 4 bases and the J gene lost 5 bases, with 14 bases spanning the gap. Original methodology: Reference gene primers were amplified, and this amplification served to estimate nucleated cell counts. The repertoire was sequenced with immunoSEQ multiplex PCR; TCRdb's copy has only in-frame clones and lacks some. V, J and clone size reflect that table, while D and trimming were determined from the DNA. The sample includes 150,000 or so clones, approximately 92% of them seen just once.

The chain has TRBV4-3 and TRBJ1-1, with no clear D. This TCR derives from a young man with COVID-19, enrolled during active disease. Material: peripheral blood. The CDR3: CASSPRMTRTEAFF. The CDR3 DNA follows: TGCGCCAGCAGCCCCAGGATGACCAGGACTGAAGCTTTCTTT.